This T cell receptor beta chain was retrieved from a study of siplizumab effects on memory and regulatory T cells. Broader study findings: Roughly 75-96% of proliferating CD4+ or CD8+ clones lacked a naive or memory phenotype that could be assigned.

V shed 6 bases and J shed 3 bases, with 18 bases lying between them. From germline, CDR1 is PRHDT and CDR2 FYEKMQ (reference sequence). This CDR3 contains 15 residues. Using immunoSEQ multiplex PCR, the repertoire was profiled, and TCRdb retains in-frame clones only, with some absent. The sample records some 110,000 clones, around 94% being singletons. On this clone itself: The antigen remains unidentified.

The rearrangement joins TRBV13 to TRBJ2-7; the D gene could be TRBD1 or TRBD2 (6 bases each). The sequenced sample was non-Treg CD4+ T cells sorted from blood. This clonotype was obtained from a human donor in good health. Written as DNA, the CDR3 is TGTGCCAGCAGTGAAGGGGGGACATCATACTACGAGCAGTACTTC. Translation: CASSEGGTSYYEQYF.